Below, 9 T cell receptor beta chains from the same sample are listed, as sequenced in a study of a mutant IDH1 vaccine in newly diagnosed glioma. This table comes from immunoSEQ multiplex PCR, and its TCRdb copy is limited to in-frame clones, with some not included. The repertoire holds about 51,000 clones, with around 80% as singletons. The time point: week 5, during vaccination. Doses of 300 ug of mutant IDH1 20-mer peptide were given with topical imiquimod. These receptors lack a known antigen. Sequenced material: PBMCs, taken from a glioma patient whose treatment included an IDH1 peptide vaccine. The receptor set was obtained from a woman aged 40 to 49 with glioma.

This rearrangement joins TRBV2 to TRBJ2-1; D gene uncertain. The CDR3 totals 13 residues. Germline lookup yields CDR1 SNHLY and CDR2 FYNNEI. Trimming took 7 bases from V and 9 from J, leaving 16 bases between them. CDR3 protein: CASNAAPEREQFF. CDR3 sequence (DNA): TGTGCCAGCAATGCGGCCCCCGAACGTGAGCAGTTCTTC.

V usage is TRBV7-9 and J usage is TRBJ1-2, with TRBD1 matching over 7 bases. V was pared by 6 bases and J by 7 bases, with 14 bases of the junction left unmatched. There are 15 residues in the CDR3. Per the germline V gene, CDR1 is SEHNR and CDR2 is FQNEAQ (reference sequence). The CDR3 spells CASSSGTTGSGGYTF. CDR3 coding DNA: TGTGCCAGCAGTTCCGGGACGACAGGGTCAGGTGGCTACACCTTC.

V gene TRBV10-3 combines with J gene TRBJ1-2; D possibly corresponds to TRBD1 (5 bases). V lost 3 bases to trimming and J lost 8 bases, with 16 bases between them. This CDR3 is built from 14 residues. The germline V gene has CDR1 ENHRY and CDR2 SYGVKD. Here the CDR3 DNA reads TGTGCCATCAGTGATCCCGGGACTGGGTTGGGCTACACCTTC. It yields the protein CAISDPGTGLGYTF.

The chain is built from TRBV18 and TRBJ1-1; D gene unclear. The CDR3 contains 17 residues. V was cut by 3 bases and J by 0 bases, with 17 bases left in between. CDR1 is KGHSH, CDR2 LQKENI, per germline. CDR3 sequence: CASSPTGAGPMNTEAFF. The DNA of the CDR3 is TGTGCCAGCTCACCTACGGGAGCCGGTCCCATGAACACTGAAGCTTTCTTT. The complete variable domain, with remaining parts taken from reference TRBV18 and TRBJ1-1, reads NAGVMQNPRHLVRRRGQEARLRCSPMKGHSHVYWYRQLPEEGLKFMVYLQKENIIDESGMPKERFSAEFPKEGPSILRIQQVVRGDSAAYFCASSPTGAGPMNTEAFFGQGTRLTVV.

The chain links TRBV27 to TRBJ2-2, with D possibly being TRBD1 (6 bases). The germline CDR1 and CDR2 sequences are MNHEY and SMNVEV (reference sequence). Trimming left V 6 bases short and J 0 bases short, with 14 bases between. The CDR3 totals 16 residues. The CDR3 sequence: CASSLQGLANTGELFF. The CDR3 DNA reads as TGTGCCAGCAGCCTTCAGGGGTTAGCGAACACCGGGGAGCTGTTTTTT.

On this clone itself: One junction end does not reproduce the germline sequence, and a read error may be involved. The chain uses TRBV7-7 and TRBJ2-1; D ambiguous. This CDR3 is 13 amino acids long. The germline gives CDR1 SSHAT, CDR2 FNYEAQ (reference sequence). CDR3 in amino acids: CASSLSGPNEQFF. The CDR3 DNA reads TGTGCTAGCAGCCTGTCGGGCCCCAATGAGCAGTTCTTC.

This clone was detected only a few times. The chain couples TRBV5-1 to TRBJ1-1, with 7 nucleotides matching TRBD1. The germline V gene has CDR1 SGHRS and CDR2 YFSETQ. There are 13 residues in the CDR3. After removal of 4 bases from V and 5 bases from J, the junction contained 5 bases not matched to a gene. The CDR3 nucleotides are TGCGCCAGCAGCGGCAGGGGGAAAACTGAAGCTTTCTTT. Protein product: CASSGRGKTEAFF. The full variable domain, in which reference TRBV5-1 and TRBJ1-1 provide the parts outside the CDR3, is KAGVTQTPRYLIKTRGQQVTLSCSPISGHRSVSWYQQTPGQGLQFLFEYFSETQRNKGNFPGRFSGRQFSNSRSEMNVSTLELGDSALYLCASSGRGKTEAFFGQGTRLTVV.

V usage is TRBV6-1 and J usage is TRBJ1-5; 11 nucleotides line up with TRBD1. CDR1 is MNHNS, CDR2 SASEGT, per germline. V gave up 2 bases and J gave up 9 bases; unmatched junction bases: 12. This CDR3 spans 17 amino acids. The CDR3 sequence is CASSERGTGGNVRPQHF. In DNA, the CDR3 is TGTGCCAGCAGTGAAAGGGGGACAGGGGGGAATGTGAGGCCCCAGCATTTT.

The rearrangement joins TRBV18 to TRBJ1-2; weak D call: TRBD1 (5 bases). The CDR3 consists of 14 residues. CDR1 KGHSH and CDR2 LQKENI come from the germline V gene. The V gene lost 0 bases and the J gene lost 7 bases, with 12 bases spanning the gap. DNA for the CDR3: TGTGCCAGCTCACCACCCAGAGGGGCGGGTGGCTACACCTTC. Its protein is CASSPPRGAGGYTF.